Detailed here is one T cell receptor beta chain. Its antigen is unknown. Assay: immunoSEQ multiplex PCR; the TCRdb copy retains only in-frame clones and omits some. The sample includes more than 55,000 clones, approximately 80% seen only once; the top ten take 1.5% to 2%. Noted time point: pretreatment peripheral blood. The sample originates from a study of PD-L1 blockade in urothelial cancer. Study at large: Counts from blood samples showed a median of 141,255 T cells.

Study-level points and caveats: TCR clonality was measured in pretreatment peripheral blood. Clonality below the median predicted better survival. Durable-benefit patients showed greater tumor-associated blood clone expansion at 3 weeks.

Trimming removed 4 bases from V and 8 bases from J, with 12 bases in between. The CDR3 spans 13 residues. Germline values: CDR1 SGHVS, CDR2 FNYEAQ. The rearrangement uses TRBV7-6 and TRBJ1-5; D is uncertain. Sequences were derived from PBMCs, sampled around atezolizumab (anti-PD-L1) treatment. This clonotype was sampled from a man in his sixties or seventies with urothelial cancer. The CDR3 spells CASSSLGGKPQHF. CDR3 nucleotides: TGTGCCAGCAGCTCCCTCGGAGGGAAGCCCCAGCATTTT.